This is a list of T cell receptor beta chains from one sample in a study of cytomegalovirus exposure and HLA in healthy donors. Sequenced by immunoSEQ multiplex PCR; TCRdb stores in-frame clones only, minus some. The sample records about 150,000 clones, 60% to 70% being singletons. Sequenced material: PBMCs. The source is a woman aged 55-69 years in good health and CMV-seropositive. The CDR3 runs from the conserved cysteine through the conserved F or W. Fields, in order: clone size, V gene, D gene, J gene, CDR3 protein, CDR3 DNA. A D gene is named only where the DNA matches it firmly. For some rows the clone size is stated as once, few or many, or as a class when expanded; others skip it.

clone_size: NA
v_call: TRBV5-6
d_call: NA
j_call: TRBJ2-5
cdr3_aa: CASSLGTVQETQYF
cdr3_nt: TGTGCCAGCAGCTTGGGTACGGTCCAAGAGACCCAGTACTTC

clone_size: NA
v_call: TRBV18
d_call: TRBD2
j_call: TRBJ2-7
cdr3_aa: CASSHTSGATGSYEQYF
cdr3_nt: TGTGCCAGCTCGCATACTAGCGGGGCCACGGGATCCTACGAGCAGTACTTC

clone_size: NA
v_call: TRBV28
d_call: NA
j_call: TRBJ2-3
cdr3_aa: CASSGPRRASTDTQYF
cdr3_nt: TGTGCCAGCAGTGGGCCACGGAGGGCTAGCACAGATACGCAGTATTTT

clone_size: NA
v_call: TRBV5-1
d_call: TRBD2
j_call: TRBJ2-1
cdr3_aa: CASSTGGGDYEQFF
cdr3_nt: TGCGCCAGCTCCACCGGGGGGGGAGACTATGAGCAGTTCTTC

clone_size: few
v_call: TRBV5-6
d_call: TRBD2
j_call: TRBJ2-1
cdr3_aa: CASSLAEREIWAGNEQFF
cdr3_nt: TGTGCCAGCAGCTTGGCTGAGCGGGAAATTTGGGCGGGCAATGAGCAGTTCTTC

clone_size: NA
v_call: TRBV6-1
d_call: TRBD1
j_call: TRBJ2-5
cdr3_aa: CASREQGPETQYF
cdr3_nt: TGTGCCAGCAGGGAACAGGGGCCAGAGACCCAGTACTTC

clone_size: NA
v_call: TRBV9
d_call: NA
j_call: TRBJ1-1
cdr3_aa: CASSVGLTGQGNTEAFF
cdr3_nt: TGTGCCAGCAGCGTAGGGTTGACGGGCCAGGGGAACACTGAAGCTTTCTTT

clone_size: few
v_call: TRBV2
d_call: TRBD2
j_call: TRBJ2-7
cdr3_aa: CASRGLAGTYEQYF
cdr3_nt: TGTGCCAGCAGGGGACTAGCGGGCACCTACGAGCAGTACTTC

clone_size: many
v_call: TRBV28
d_call: NA
j_call: TRBJ1-5
cdr3_aa: CASSPDSSRQPQHF
cdr3_nt: TGTGCCAGCAGCCCGGACAGTTCAAGGCAGCCCCAGCATTTT

clone_size: NA
v_call: TRBV7-9
d_call: TRBD2
j_call: TRBJ2-7
cdr3_aa: CASSFRTSGSVYEQYF
cdr3_nt: TGTGCCAGCAGCTTCCGGACTAGCGGATCGGTCTACGAGCAGTACTTC

clone_size: NA
v_call: TRBV29-1
d_call: TRBD1
j_call: TRBJ2-7
cdr3_aa: CSVLTGTGLNEQYF
cdr3_nt: TGCAGCGTACTAACCGGGACAGGGTTGAACGAGCAGTACTTC

clone_size: NA
v_call: TRBV7-9
d_call: TRBD2
j_call: TRBJ2-1
cdr3_aa: CASSSGTSGLNYNEQFF
cdr3_nt: TGTGCCAGCAGCTCCGGGACTAGCGGCCTGAATTACAATGAGCAGTTCTTC

clone_size: NA
v_call: TRBV2
d_call: TRBD2
j_call: TRBJ2-2
cdr3_aa: CASRGLVDTGELFF
cdr3_nt: TGTGCCAGCAGGGGACTAGTGGACACCGGGGAGCTGTTTTTT

clone_size: NA
v_call: TRBV16
d_call: NA
j_call: TRBJ2-5
cdr3_aa: CASSQSGGKTQYF
cdr3_nt: TGTGCCAGCAGCCAGTCAGGGGGGAAGACCCAGTACTTC

clone_size: NA
v_call: TRBV6-6
d_call: TRBD2
j_call: TRBJ2-1
cdr3_aa: CASSQTSGSFNEQFF
cdr3_nt: TGTGCCAGCAGTCAGACTAGCGGGAGTTTCAATGAGCAGTTCTTC

clone_size: NA
v_call: TRBV27
d_call: TRBD2
j_call: TRBJ2-2
cdr3_aa: CASSYTSGRNTGELFF
cdr3_nt: TGTGCCAGCAGTTACACTAGCGGGAGAAACACCGGGGAGCTGTTTTTT

clone_size: NA
v_call: TRBV5-6
d_call: NA
j_call: TRBJ2-1
cdr3_aa: CASISTDNEQFF
cdr3_nt: TGTGCCAGCATCTCGACAGATAATGAGCAGTTCTTC